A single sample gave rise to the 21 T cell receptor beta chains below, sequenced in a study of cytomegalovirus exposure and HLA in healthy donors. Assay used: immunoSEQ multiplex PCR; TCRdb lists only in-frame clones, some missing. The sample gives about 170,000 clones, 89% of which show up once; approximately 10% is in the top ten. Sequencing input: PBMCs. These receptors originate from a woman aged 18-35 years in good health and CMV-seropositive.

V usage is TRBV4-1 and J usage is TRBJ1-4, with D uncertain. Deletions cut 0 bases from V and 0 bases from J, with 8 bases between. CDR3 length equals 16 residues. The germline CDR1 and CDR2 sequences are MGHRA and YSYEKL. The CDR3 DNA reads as TGCGCCAGCAGCCAAGATTGGCCAGCAACTAATGAAAAACTGTTTTTT. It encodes CASSQDWPATNEKLFF.

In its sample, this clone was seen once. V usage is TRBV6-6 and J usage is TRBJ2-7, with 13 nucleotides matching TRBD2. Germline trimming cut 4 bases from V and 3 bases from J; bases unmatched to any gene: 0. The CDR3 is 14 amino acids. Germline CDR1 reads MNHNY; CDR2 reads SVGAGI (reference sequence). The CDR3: CASSWTSGSYEQYF. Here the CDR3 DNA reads TGTGCCAGCAGTTGGACTAGCGGGAGCTACGAGCAGTACTTC.

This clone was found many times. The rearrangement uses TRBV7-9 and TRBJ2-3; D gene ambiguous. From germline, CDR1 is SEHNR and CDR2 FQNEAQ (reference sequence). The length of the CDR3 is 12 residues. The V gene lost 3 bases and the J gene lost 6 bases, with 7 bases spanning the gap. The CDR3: CASSFLGDTQYF. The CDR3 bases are TGTGCCAGCAGCTTTCTCGGGGATACGCAGTATTTT.

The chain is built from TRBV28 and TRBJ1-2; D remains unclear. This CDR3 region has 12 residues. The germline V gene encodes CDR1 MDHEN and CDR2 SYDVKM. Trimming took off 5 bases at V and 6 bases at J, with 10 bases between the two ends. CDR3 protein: CASSIGLDGYTF. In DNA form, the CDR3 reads TGTGCCAGCAGTATCGGTTTGGATGGCTACACCTTC.

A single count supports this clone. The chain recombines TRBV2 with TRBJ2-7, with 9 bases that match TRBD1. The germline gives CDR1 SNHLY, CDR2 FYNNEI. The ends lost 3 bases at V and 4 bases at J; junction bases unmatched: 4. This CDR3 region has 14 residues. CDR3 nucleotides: TGTGCCAGCAGTGAGGGGACAGGGATATACGAGCAGTACTTC. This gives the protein CASSEGTGIYEQYF.

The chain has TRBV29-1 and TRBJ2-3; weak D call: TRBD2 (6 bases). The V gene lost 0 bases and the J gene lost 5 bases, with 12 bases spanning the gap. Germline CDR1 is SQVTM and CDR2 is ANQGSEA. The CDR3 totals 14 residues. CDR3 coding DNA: TGCAGCGTTGAAGACGGGAGACAGCAAGATACGCAGTATTTT. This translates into CSVEDGRQQDTQYF.

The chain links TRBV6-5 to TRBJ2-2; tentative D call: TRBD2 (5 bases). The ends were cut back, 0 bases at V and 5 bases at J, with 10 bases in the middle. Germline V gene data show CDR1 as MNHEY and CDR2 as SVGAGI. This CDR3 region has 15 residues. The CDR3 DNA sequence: TGTGCCAGCAGTTACTCCGGGGAAGGGACCGGGGAGCTGTTTTTT. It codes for CASSYSGEGTGELFF.

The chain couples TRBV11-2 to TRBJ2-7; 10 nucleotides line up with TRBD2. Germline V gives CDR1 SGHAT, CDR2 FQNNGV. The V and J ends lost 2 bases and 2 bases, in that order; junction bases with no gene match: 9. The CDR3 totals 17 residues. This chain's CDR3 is CASSLNQPLAGAYEQYF. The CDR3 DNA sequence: TGTGCCAGCAGCTTAAACCAACCCCTAGCGGGAGCCTACGAGCAGTACTTC.

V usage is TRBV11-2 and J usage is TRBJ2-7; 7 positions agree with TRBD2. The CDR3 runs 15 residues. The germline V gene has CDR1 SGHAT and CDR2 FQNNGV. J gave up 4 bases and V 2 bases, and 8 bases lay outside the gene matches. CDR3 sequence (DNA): TGTGCCAGCAGCTTAATCCCGGGAGGAATGTACGAGCAGTACTTC. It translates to CASSLIPGGMYEQYF.

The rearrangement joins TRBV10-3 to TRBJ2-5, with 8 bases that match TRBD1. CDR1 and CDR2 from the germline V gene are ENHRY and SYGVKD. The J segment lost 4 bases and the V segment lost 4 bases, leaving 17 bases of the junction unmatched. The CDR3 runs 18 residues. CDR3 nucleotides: TGTGCCATCAGTGTACGCGCTGTGGGACAGGTTTCGGCAGAGACCCAGTACTTC. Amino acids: CAISVRAVGQVSAETQYF.

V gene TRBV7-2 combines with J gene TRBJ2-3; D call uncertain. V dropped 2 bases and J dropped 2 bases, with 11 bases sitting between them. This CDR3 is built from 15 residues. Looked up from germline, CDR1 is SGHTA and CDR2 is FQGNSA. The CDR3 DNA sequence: TGTGCCAGCAGCTTAACTTCCACGAACACAGATACGCAGTATTTT. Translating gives CASSLTSTNTDTQYF.

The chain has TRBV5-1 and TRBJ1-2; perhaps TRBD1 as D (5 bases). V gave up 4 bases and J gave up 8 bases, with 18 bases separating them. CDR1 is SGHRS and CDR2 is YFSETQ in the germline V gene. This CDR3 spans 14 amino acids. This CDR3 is CASSPHRGGEGYTF. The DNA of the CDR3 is TGCGCCAGCAGCCCCCATCGTGGAGGGGAGGGCTACACCTTC.

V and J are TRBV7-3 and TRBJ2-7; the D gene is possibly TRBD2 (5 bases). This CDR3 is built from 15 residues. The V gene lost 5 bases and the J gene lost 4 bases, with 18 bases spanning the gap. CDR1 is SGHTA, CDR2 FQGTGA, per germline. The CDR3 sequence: CASSLIPGMLYEQYF. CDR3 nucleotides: TGTGCCAGCAGCCTAATACCCGGGATGTTGTACGAGCAGTACTTC.

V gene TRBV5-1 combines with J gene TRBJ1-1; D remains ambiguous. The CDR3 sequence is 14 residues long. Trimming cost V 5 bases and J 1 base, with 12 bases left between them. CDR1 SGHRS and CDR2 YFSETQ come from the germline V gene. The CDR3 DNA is TGCGCCAGCAGTTACCCTAACAGGAACACTGAAGCTTTCTTT. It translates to CASSYPNRNTEAFF.

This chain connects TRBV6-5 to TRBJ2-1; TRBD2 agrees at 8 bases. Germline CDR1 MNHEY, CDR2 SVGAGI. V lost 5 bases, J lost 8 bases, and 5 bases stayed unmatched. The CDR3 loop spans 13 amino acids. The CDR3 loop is CASSRKLADEQFF. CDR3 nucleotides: TGTGCCAGCAGTCGAAAACTAGCGGATGAGCAGTTCTTC.

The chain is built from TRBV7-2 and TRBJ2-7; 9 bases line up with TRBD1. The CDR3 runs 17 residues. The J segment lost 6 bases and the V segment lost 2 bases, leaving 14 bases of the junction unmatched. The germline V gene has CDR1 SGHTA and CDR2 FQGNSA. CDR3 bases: TGTGCCAGCAGCTTATCTGGGCCTCCGGGACAGGGCAGCGAGCAGTACTTC. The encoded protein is CASSLSGPPGQGSEQYF.

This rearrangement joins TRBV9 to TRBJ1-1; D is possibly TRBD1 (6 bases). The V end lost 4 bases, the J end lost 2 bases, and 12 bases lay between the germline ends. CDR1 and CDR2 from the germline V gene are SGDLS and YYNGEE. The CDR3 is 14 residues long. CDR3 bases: TGTGCCAGCAGCCCTCGGACAGTTAACACTGAAGCTTTCTTT. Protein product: CASSPRTVNTEAFF.

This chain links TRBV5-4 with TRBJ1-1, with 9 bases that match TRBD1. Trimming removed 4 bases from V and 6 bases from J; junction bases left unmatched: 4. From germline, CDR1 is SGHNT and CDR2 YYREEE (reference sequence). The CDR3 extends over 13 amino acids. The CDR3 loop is CASSKDRGAEAFF. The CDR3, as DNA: TGTGCCAGCAGCAAGGACAGGGGAGCTGAAGCTTTCTTT.

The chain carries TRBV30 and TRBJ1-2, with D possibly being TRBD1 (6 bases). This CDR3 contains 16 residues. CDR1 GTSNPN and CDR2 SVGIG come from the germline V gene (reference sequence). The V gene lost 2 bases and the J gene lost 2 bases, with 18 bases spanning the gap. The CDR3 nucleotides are TGTGCCTGGAGTTATAAAACAGGGTCTTGGAACTATGGCTACACCTTC. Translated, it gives CAWSYKTGSWNYGYTF.

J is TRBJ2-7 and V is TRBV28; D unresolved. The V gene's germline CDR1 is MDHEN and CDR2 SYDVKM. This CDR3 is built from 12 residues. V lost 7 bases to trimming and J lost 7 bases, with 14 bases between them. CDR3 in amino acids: CASTPSQWEQYF. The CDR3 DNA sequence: TGTGCCAGCACCCCCAGTCAGTGGGAGCAGTACTTC.

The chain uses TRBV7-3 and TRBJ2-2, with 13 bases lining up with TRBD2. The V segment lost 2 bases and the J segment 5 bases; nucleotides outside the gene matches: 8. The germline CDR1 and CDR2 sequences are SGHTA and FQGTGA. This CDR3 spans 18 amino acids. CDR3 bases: TGTGCCAGCAGCTTAGGGACTAGCGGGATTCGTGGTACCGGGGAGCTGTTTTTT. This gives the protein CASSLGTSGIRGTGELFF.